The clone carrying this T cell receptor beta chain was counted a single time. The target antigen is unknown. The sample comes from a study of OX40 agonist ivuxolimab in advanced cancers. Study as a whole: Participants averaged approximately 65 years of age (range about 23 to 90) and were 82.7% male. General study findings and limits: Normalized expansion of T-cell clones was also low for some nonresponders. There were, on average, more expanded clones in CD8+ T cells than in CD4+.

The CDR3 covers 14 residues. With 6 bases removed from V and 3 bases from J, the gap between germline ends came to 15 bases. The V gene's germline CDR1 is MNHEY and CDR2 SVGAGI. The method was immunoSEQ multiplex PCR; TCRdb's version includes in-frame clones alone and lacks a portion of them. Of approximately 21,000 clones listed, 75% to 85% were seen once; the top ten hold roughly 25%. This clonotype was obtained from an adult with an advanced solid tumor such as melanoma, head and neck, liver or kidney cancer. The sample here was CD4+ or CD8+ T cells sorted from blood, taken in a trial of the OX40 agonist ivuxolimab. This chain joins TRBV6-5 and TRBJ2-7; the D gene is possibly TRBD1 (5 bases). As DNA, the CDR3 is TGTGCCAGCAGAGACAAGACAGAGTTCTACGAGCAGTACTTC. Translating it yields CASRDKTEFYEQYF.